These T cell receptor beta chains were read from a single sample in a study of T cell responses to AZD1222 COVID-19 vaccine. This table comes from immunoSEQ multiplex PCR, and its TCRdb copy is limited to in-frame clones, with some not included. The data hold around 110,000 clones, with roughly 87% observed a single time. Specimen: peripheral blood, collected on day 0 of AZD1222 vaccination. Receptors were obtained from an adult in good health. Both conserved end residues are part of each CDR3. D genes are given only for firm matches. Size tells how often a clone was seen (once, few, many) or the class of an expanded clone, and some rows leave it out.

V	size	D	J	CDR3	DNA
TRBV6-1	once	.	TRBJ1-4	CASSEALVGTLGEKLFF	TGTGCCAGCAGTGAAGCGCTTGTGGGGACGCTTGGTGAAAAACTGTTTTTT
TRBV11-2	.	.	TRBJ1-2	CASTPNGGANYGYTF	TGTGCCAGCACTCCGAACGGGGGGGCTAACTATGGCTACACCTTC
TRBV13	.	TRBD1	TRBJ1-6	CAIKTGSNSPLHF	TGTGCCATAAAGACAGGGTCCAATTCACCCCTCCACTTT
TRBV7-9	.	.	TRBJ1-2	CASSPAAVFGDGYTF	TGTGCCAGCAGCCCAGCGGCGGTCTTCGGAGATGGCTACACCTTC
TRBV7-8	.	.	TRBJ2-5	CASSSRSVETQYF	TGTGCCAGCAGCTCCCGGAGCGTAGAGACCCAGTACTTC
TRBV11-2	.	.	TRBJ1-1	CASSSGPPTEAFF	TGTGCCAGCAGCTCAGGACCGCCCACTGAAGCTTTCTTT
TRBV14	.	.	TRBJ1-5	CASSQDLGQPQHF	TGTGCCAGCAGCCAAGACTTGGGCCAGCCCCAGCATTTT
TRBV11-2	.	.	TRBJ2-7	CASRVVISRSYEQYF	TGTGCCAGCAGGGTGGTGATATCTAGGTCCTACGAGCAGTACTTC
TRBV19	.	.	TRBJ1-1	CASSVQDRGNTEAFF	TGTGCCAGTAGTGTCCAAGACAGAGGGAACACTGAAGCTTTCTTT
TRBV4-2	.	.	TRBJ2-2	CASSQAEGAGELFF	TGTGCCAGCAGCCAAGCGGAAGGGGCCGGGGAGCTGTTTTTT
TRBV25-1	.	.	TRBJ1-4	CASKKKNEKLFF	TGTGCCAGCAAAAAGAAAAATGAAAAACTGTTTTTT
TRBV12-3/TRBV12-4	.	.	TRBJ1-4	CASSFGLNEKLFF	TGTGCCAGCAGTTTTGGGCTTAATGAAAAACTGTTTTTT
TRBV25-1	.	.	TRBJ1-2	CAVEFRHGYTF	TGTGCCGTGGAATTCAGGCATGGCTACACCTTC
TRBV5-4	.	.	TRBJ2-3	CASSSLSPTDTQYF	TGTGCCAGCAGCTCTCTGTCCCCCACAGATACGCAGTATTTT
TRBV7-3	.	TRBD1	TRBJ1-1	CASSLLGQGNTEAFF	TGTGCCAGCAGCTTACTTGGACAGGGAAACACTGAAGCTTTCTTT
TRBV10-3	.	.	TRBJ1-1	CAISPAPVAEAFF	TGTGCCATCAGCCCAGCCCCAGTGGCTGAAGCTTTCTTT
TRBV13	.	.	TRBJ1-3	CASSSQGLGNTIYF	TGTGCCAGCAGCTCCCAGGGACTTGGAAACACCATATATTTT
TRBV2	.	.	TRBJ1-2	CAFTSGGRGGYTF	TGTGCCTTCACTTCGGGGGGGCGAGGTGGCTACACCTTC
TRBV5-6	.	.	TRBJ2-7	CASSLGIEQYF	TGTGCCAGCAGCCTCGGAATCGAGCAGTACTTC
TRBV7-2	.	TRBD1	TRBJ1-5	CASSPGQVNQPQHF	TGTGCCAGCAGCCCCGGACAGGTCAATCAGCCCCAGCATTTT
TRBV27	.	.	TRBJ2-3	CASSLLGPSPSDTQYF	TGTGCCAGCAGCTTGCTGGGACCATCCCCATCGGATACGCAGTATTTT
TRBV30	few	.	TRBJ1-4	CALGTLAGTPNEKLFF	TGTGCCCTCGGCACACTTGCCGGGACACCTAATGAAAAACTGTTTTTT
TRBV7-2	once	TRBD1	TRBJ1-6	CASSLRPGTGNSPLHF	TGTGCCAGCAGCTTACGTCCCGGGACAGGCAATTCACCCCTCCACTTT
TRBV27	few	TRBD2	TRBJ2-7	CASSLGLAGDEQYF	TGTGCCAGCAGTTTAGGGCTAGCGGGAGACGAGCAGTACTTC
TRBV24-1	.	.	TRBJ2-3	CATQGRGLGLGTQYF	TGTGCCACCCAAGGACGGGGGTTGGGGCTTGGTACGCAGTATTTT
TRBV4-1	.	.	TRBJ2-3	CASSQEGLVADTQYF	TGCGCCAGCAGCCAAGAGGGGCTAGTAGCAGATACGCAGTATTTT
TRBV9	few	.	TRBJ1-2	CASSPLGEGGYGYTF	TGTGCCAGCAGTCCGCTAGGGGAAGGCGGCTATGGCTACACCTTC
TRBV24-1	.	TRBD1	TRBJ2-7	CATSDRGTGIYEQYF	TGTGCCACCAGTGACAGAGGGACAGGGATTTACGAGCAGTACTTC
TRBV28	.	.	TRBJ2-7	CASSRQDLYEQYF	TGTGCCAGCAGTCGACAGGACCTCTACGAGCAGTACTTC
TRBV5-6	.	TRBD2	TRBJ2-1	CASSFLLAGGPVNEQFF	TGTGCCAGCAGCTTTCTACTAGCGGGAGGACCTGTCAATGAGCAGTTCTTC
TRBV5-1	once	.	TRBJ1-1	CASSYFQENTEAFF	TGCGCCAGCAGCTACTTTCAGGAGAACACTGAAGCTTTCTTT